Below, 27 T cell receptor beta chains from the same sample are listed, as sequenced in a study of cytomegalovirus exposure and HLA in healthy donors. Generated by immunoSEQ multiplex PCR, the TCRdb table keeps only in-frame clones and is missing some. The sample lists 140,000 or so clones, roughly 87% occurring once. The sequenced sample was PBMCs. These receptors originate from a woman under 30 in good health and CMV-seropositive.

This chain connects TRBV28 to TRBJ2-5, with 11 nucleotides matching TRBD1. V lost 6 bases, J lost 7 bases, and 25 bases stayed unmatched. Germline CDR1 MDHEN, CDR2 SYDVKM. This CDR3 contains 20 residues. The CDR3 coding sequence is TGTGCCAGCAGCCTAATACGGACAGGGGGCGAAAGGTTGGTGCTTGTGACCCAGTACTTC. Translated, it gives CASSLIRTGGERLVLVTQYF. The entire variable domain, with the rest obtained from reference TRBV28 and TRBJ2-5, is as follows: DVKVTQSSRYLVKRTGEKVFLECVQDMDHENMFWYRQDPGLGLRLIYFSYDVKMKEKGDIPEGYSVSREKKERFSLILESASTNQTSMYLCASSLIRTGGERLVLVTQYFGPGTRLLVL.

The chain recombines TRBV14 with TRBJ2-5; 8 bases are a match to TRBD1. J gave up 7 bases and V 4 bases, and 14 bases lay outside the gene matches. Germline V gene lookup returns CDR1 SGHDN and CDR2 FVKESK. There are 16 residues in the CDR3. The CDR3 loop is CASSPIPNRGDRTQYF. CDR3 sequence (DNA): TGTGCCAGCAGCCCCATACCCAACAGGGGGGACAGGACCCAGTACTTC.

The rearrangement links TRBV4-2 to TRBJ2-3; TRBD2 matches at 7 bases. The CDR3 length is 14 residues. Trimming at V came to 0 bases and at J to 5 bases, leaving 2 bases not matched to a gene. The germline gives CDR1 LGHNA, CDR2 YNFKEQ. The CDR3 spells CASSQEGGEDTQYF. CDR3 nucleotide sequence: TGTGCCAGCAGCCAAGAGGGGGGGGAAGATACGCAGTATTTT.

The chain's CDR3 is CASSGSSYEQYF. The CDR3, as DNA: TGTGCCAGCAGCGGGAGCTCCTACGAGCAGTACTTC. V is TRBV7-9 and J is TRBJ2-7, with D possibly matching TRBD2 (5 bases). V was pared by 5 bases and J by 0 bases, with 5 bases between. The CDR3 is 12 residues long. Germline CDR1 SEHNR, CDR2 FQNEAQ (reference sequence).

V is TRBV28 and J is TRBJ2-7, with TRBD2 identical over 8 bases. Germline V CDR1 and CDR2: MDHEN, SYDVKM. The CDR3 loop spans 15 amino acids. J lost 1 base, V lost 5 bases, and 7 bases had no gene match. CDR3 region: CASSPGGKQSYEQYF. The CDR3 DNA is TGTGCCAGCAGTCCGGGGGGGAAACAGTCCTACGAGCAGTACTTC.

The chain links TRBV19 to TRBJ1-3; D unclear. The V end lost 7 bases, the J end lost 0 bases, and 10 bases lay between the germline ends. The CDR3 extends over 14 amino acids. Germline values: CDR1 LNHDA, CDR2 SQIVND (reference sequence). CDR3 bases: TGTGCCAGTAATACAATTGGCTCTGGAAACACCATATATTTT. It translates to CASNTIGSGNTIYF.

The rearrangement links TRBV10-3 to TRBJ2-7, with D uncertain. The CDR3 runs to 13 residues. Germline V gene sequence: CDR1 ENHRY, CDR2 SYGVKD. Trimming cost V 0 bases and J 5 bases, with 8 bases left between them. The CDR3 DNA follows: TGTGCCATCAGTGAGTCGAGGAATCACGAGCAGTACTTC. Residues: CAISESRNHEQYF.

The chain carries TRBV21-1 and TRBJ1-6; TRBD1, the table's D call, lacks a check against the DNA. TRBV21-1 is a known pseudogene. CDR3 length: 19 amino acids. The CDR3 here is CASSKEFVFGGFGNSPLHF. CDR3 DNA sequence: TGTGCCAGCAGCAAAGAGTTCGTTTTTGGGGGCTTTGGAAATTCACCCCTCCACTTT.

The chain has TRBV27 and TRBJ1-6; D is ambiguous. The CDR3 is 15 residues long. The ends were cut back, 1 base at V and 4 bases at J, with 8 bases in the middle. Germline CDR1 and CDR2: MNHEY and SMNVEV (reference sequence). The CDR3 loop reads CASSLCRYYNSPLHF. CDR3 sequence (DNA): TGTGCCAGCAGTTTATGTCGTTATTATAATTCACCCCTCCACTTT.

The chain's CDR3 is CASSPQTAQRESGNTIYF. The CDR3 DNA reads TGCGCCAGCAGCCCGCAGACCGCGCAAAGGGAGTCTGGAAACACCATATATTTT. This chain joins TRBV4-3 and TRBJ1-3; unclear D gene. V lost 4 bases to trimming and J lost 1 base, with 20 bases between them. This CDR3 contains 18 residues. In germline, CDR1 is LGHNA, CDR2 YSLEER.

CDR3 in amino acids: CASSVSQGALGANVLTF. In nucleotides, the CDR3 is TGTGCCAGCAGTGTATCACAGGGGGCGCTGGGGGCCAACGTCCTGACTTTC. This sequence joins TRBV6-1 and TRBJ2-6, with 9 bases fitting TRBD1. CDR1 and CDR2 (germline): MNHNS, SASEGT. J was trimmed by 4 bases and V by 4 bases; bases with no gene match: 8. The CDR3 consists of 17 residues.

The V gene is TRBV21-1, the J gene TRBJ2-7; TRBD2 was called by the table and not checked on the DNA. TRBV21-1 represents a pseudogene. CDR3 length equals 14 residues. The chain's CDR3 is CASSWGTSVHEQYF. DNA for the CDR3: TGTGCCAGCAGTTGGGGGACTAGCGTGCACGAGCAGTACTTC.

This rearrangement joins TRBV7-5 to TRBJ1-6. TRBV7-5 corresponds to a pseudogene. The length of the CDR3 is 17 residues. CDR3 protein: CVRSLISRQDFYSPLHF. In DNA form, the CDR3 reads TGTGTCAGAAGCTTAATCTCTCGCCAGGACTTTTATTCACCCCTCCACTTT.

This clone was observed a single time. This chain joins TRBV29-1 and TRBJ1-3, with D possibly TRBD1 on 6 matching bases. Trimming removed 0 bases from V and 4 bases from J, with 13 bases in between. CDR1 is SQVTM and CDR2 is ANQGSEA in the germline V gene. The CDR3 has 15 residues. The DNA for the CDR3 is TGCAGCGTTGAAGATGAGGGGGTAGAAGGAAACACCATATATTTT. Its translation: CSVEDEGVEGNTIYF.

The chain links TRBV5-6 to TRBJ1-6, with D unclear. The CDR3 runs 13 residues. Trimming stripped 1 base from V and 11 bases from J, with 10 bases between. Germline-derived CDR1 and CDR2 are SGHDT and YYEEEE. The CDR3 sequence is CASSLRVIPPLHF. CDR3 nucleotides: TGTGCCAGCAGCTTGCGGGTCATTCCACCCCTCCACTTT.

The chain combines TRBV7-2 with TRBJ1-1; TRBD1 is a possible D gene (6 bases). Looked up from germline, CDR1 is SGHTA and CDR2 is FQGNSA. The length of the CDR3 is 13 residues. V was pared by 3 bases and J by 1 base, with 6 bases between. The DNA of the CDR3 is TGTGCCAGCAGCTTGACAGGGAACACTGAAGCTTTCTTT. Protein: CASSLTGNTEAFF.

The genes are TRBV11-2 and TRBJ1-2, with 8 nucleotides matching TRBD1. Unmatched junction bases numbered 11, after V lost 5 bases and J lost 3 bases. Germline V lookup: CDR1 SGHAT, CDR2 FQNNGV. There are 16 residues in the CDR3. The CDR3 DNA sequence: TGTGCCAGCAGCCCCTCCCGCGGGACAGGATACTATGGCTACACCTTC. It translates to CASSPSRGTGYYGYTF.

This chain joins TRBV27 and TRBJ2-1, with 8 bases that match TRBD2. The V gene's germline CDR1 is MNHEY and CDR2 SMNVEV (reference sequence). The CDR3 contains 18 residues. Germline trimming cut 7 bases from V and 4 bases from J; bases unmatched to any gene: 18. CDR3: CASTQLPSPAGEYNEQFF. For the CDR3, the DNA is TGTGCCAGCACCCAACTCCCCTCCCCAGCGGGGGAATACAATGAGCAGTTCTTC.

V is TRBV5-4 and J is TRBJ2-5, with TRBD2 matching over 7 bases. CDR1 SGHNT and CDR2 YYREEE come from the germline V gene (reference sequence). V lost 1 base and J lost 1; bases outside the gene matches: 7. CDR3 length: 16 residues. This CDR3 reads CASSLSTGGGQETQYF. The CDR3 DNA is TGTGCCAGCAGCTTGAGCACGGGGGGAGGCCAAGAGACCCAGTACTTC.

This clone turned up a few times. This chain connects TRBV6-5 to TRBJ1-2; 8 nucleotides line up with TRBD1. J was trimmed by 0 bases and V by 5 bases; bases with no gene match: 5. This CDR3 has 15 amino acids. Germline V gene data show CDR1 as MNHEY and CDR2 as SVGAGI. The CDR3 protein is CASSGTTGANYGYTF. The CDR3 region has the DNA TGTGCCAGCAGTGGGACGACAGGGGCTAACTATGGCTACACCTTC.

This chain links TRBV6-1 with TRBJ2-2, with TRBD1 identical over 11 bases. This CDR3 region has 13 residues. Germline loops: CDR1 MNHNS, CDR2 SASEGT. J gave up 7 bases and V 9 bases, and 4 bases lay outside the gene matches. The CDR3 here is CASTGQGVGELFF. The CDR3 coding sequence is TGTGCCAGTACGGGACAGGGGGTCGGGGAGCTGTTTTTT.

Only one count was recorded for this clone. DNA for the CDR3: TGTGCCAGCAGTTTAGGTTCAGGGGTTAATGAGCAGTTCTTC. It is translated as CASSLGSGVNEQFF. V is TRBV27 and J is TRBJ2-1; a possible D gene is TRBD1 (6 bases). Trimming cost V 2 bases and J 7 bases, with 12 bases left between them. The CDR3 extends over 14 amino acids. CDR1 is MNHEY and CDR2 is SMNVEV in the germline V gene (reference sequence).

The chain combines TRBV19 with TRBJ2-3; D is possibly TRBD1 (5 bases). Germline V gene sequence: CDR1 LNHDA, CDR2 SQIVND (reference sequence). V lost 1 base, J lost 3 bases, and 8 bases lay in between. The CDR3 consists of 14 residues. The CDR3 DNA reads TGTGCCAGTAGTATAGGTTCAGGGACAGATACGCAGTATTTT. Translating it yields CASSIGSGTDTQYF.

This clone was counted between two and nine times. The chain employs TRBV28 and TRBJ1-5; D unclear. Trimming removed 10 bases at V and 3 bases at J, with 10 bases between. The CDR3 is made up of 12 amino acids. CDR1 and CDR2 from the germline V gene are MDHEN and SYDVKM. In DNA form, the CDR3 reads TGTGCCACTCAACGGTTCAATCAGCCCCAGCATTTT. Translated: CATQRFNQPQHF.

This chain links TRBV4-1 with TRBJ1-4, with 9 nucleotides matching TRBD1. V shed 3 bases and J 2 bases; nucleotides not matched to a gene: 7. In germline, CDR1 is MGHRA, CDR2 YSYEKL. This CDR3 is 17 amino acids long. Here the CDR3 reads CASSQIRDRGTNEKLFF. As DNA, the CDR3 is TGCGCCAGCAGCCAGATCCGAGACAGGGGGACTAATGAAAAACTGTTTTTT.

The chain has TRBV19 and TRBJ2-1, with TRBD2 matching 8 bases. The CDR3 loop spans 14 amino acids. Germline CDR1 and CDR2: LNHDA and SQIVND (reference sequence). Trimming at V came to 6 bases and at J to 6 bases, leaving 7 bases not matched to a gene. CDR3 nucleotides: TGTGCCAGTAGGGTCACGGGGGGGATCAATGAGCAGTTCTTC. Its translation: CASRVTGGINEQFF.

The chain recombines TRBV19 with TRBJ2-2; the D gene is possibly TRBD1 (5 bases). The CDR3 totals 15 residues. Looked up from germline, CDR1 is LNHDA and CDR2 is SQIVND (reference sequence). Trimming took 5 bases from V and 1 from J, leaving 11 bases between them. The DNA of the CDR3 is TGTGCCAGTAGTGGGCGTACAGGGAACACCGGGGAGCTGTTTTTT. It codes for CASSGRTGNTGELFF.